These T cell receptor beta chains were read from a single sample in a study of blood T cell repertoires in COVID-19. Generated by immunoSEQ multiplex PCR, the TCRdb table keeps only in-frame clones and is missing some. The repertoire holds some 200,000 clones, with about 85% as singletons. Input material: peripheral blood. Receptors were obtained from a woman aged 18-29 years who had recovered from COVID-19. The CDR3 runs from the conserved cysteine through the conserved F or W. Fields, in order: CDR3 protein, CDR3 DNA, V gene, J gene, D gene, clone size, CDR3 length. A D gene is named only where the DNA matches it firmly. Clone sizes are given selectively: once, few, many, or a class where the clone is expanded.

CDR3aa: CASSLSVYNEQFF
CDR3nt: TGTGCCAGCAGCTTATCAGTTTACAATGAGCAGTTCTTC
v_gene: TRBV7-9
j_gene: TRBJ2-1
d_gene: NA
abundance: once
len: 13

CDR3aa: CASLRGGPYGYTF
CDR3nt: TGTGCCAGCCTTCGGGGGGGCCCCTATGGCTACACCTTC
v_gene: TRBV7-2
j_gene: TRBJ1-2
d_gene: NA
abundance: NA
len: 13

CDR3aa: CASSPILAGVGNEQFF
CDR3nt: TGTGCCAGCAGTCCCATCCTAGCGGGAGTTGGTAATGAGCAGTTCTTC
v_gene: TRBV28
j_gene: TRBJ2-1
d_gene: TRBD2
abundance: NA
len: 16

CDR3aa: CASSQANYGYTF
CDR3nt: TGCGCCAGCAGCCAAGCAAACTATGGCTACACCTTC
v_gene: TRBV4-3
j_gene: TRBJ1-2
d_gene: NA
abundance: NA
len: 12

CDR3aa: CASSLATAPLGAQHF
CDR3nt: TGTGCCAGCAGCTTAGCGACAGCCCCTTTAGGAGCCCAGCATTTT
v_gene: TRBV7-6
j_gene: TRBJ1-5
d_gene: NA
abundance: NA
len: 15

CDR3aa: CASSRGQGTEAFF
CDR3nt: TGTGCCAGCAGTCGAGGACAGGGGACTGAAGCTTTCTTT
v_gene: TRBV2
j_gene: TRBJ1-1
d_gene: TRBD1
abundance: NA
len: 13

CDR3aa: CSVDGLYNEQFF
CDR3nt: TGCAGCGTTGACGGTCTCTACAATGAGCAGTTCTTC
v_gene: TRBV29-1
j_gene: TRBJ2-1
d_gene: NA
abundance: NA
len: 12

CDR3aa: CASSSRWDEQFF
CDR3nt: TGTGCCAGCAGCTCCAGGTGGGATGAGCAGTTCTTC
v_gene: TRBV11-2
j_gene: TRBJ2-1
d_gene: NA
abundance: NA
len: 12

CDR3aa: CASLRQGAYNSPLHF
CDR3nt: TGTGCCAGCCTCCGACAGGGGGCCTATAATTCACCCCTCCACTTT
v_gene: TRBV14
j_gene: TRBJ1-6
d_gene: TRBD1
abundance: NA
len: 15

CDR3aa: CASSLGGGFTGELFF
CDR3nt: TGTGCCAGCAGCCTCGGTGGGGGGTTTACCGGGGAGCTGTTTTTT
v_gene: TRBV7-2
j_gene: TRBJ2-2
d_gene: NA
abundance: NA
len: 15